This T cell receptor beta chain was obtained from a study of cytomegalovirus exposure and HLA in healthy donors. Study-wide points: Some highly shared sequence variants likely arose as a pipeline artifact.

PCR was performed using 60 Vbeta and 13 Jbeta primers. Profiled with immunoSEQ multiplex PCR; TCRdb holds only in-frame clones, not every one. The table lists over 120,000 clones, around three quarters of them singletons. A remark on this clone: Its antigen remains unidentified.

The specimen was PBMCs. The sequence derives from a woman aged 60 to 75 in good health and CMV-seropositive.

The CDR3 DNA reads as TGTGCCAGCAGTGAGGCCGGGGCCAACGTCCTGACTTTC. It codes for CASSEAGANVLTF. The V gene is TRBV6-1, the J gene TRBJ2-6; D is ambiguous. Trimming took off 3 bases at V and 4 bases at J, with 4 bases between the two ends. The germline CDR1 and CDR2 sequences are MNHNS and SASEGT. This CDR3 comprises 13 residues.